The sample holds many counts of the clone carrying this T cell receptor (beta chain). This entry is derived from a study of neurological immune-mediated disorders. Germline CDR1 is SGHRS and CDR2 is YFSETQ. The CDR3 runs to 14 residues. Trimming removed 0 bases at V and 2 bases at J, with 7 bases between. Time point in this sample: longitudinal time-point 2. TCRdb re-analysed the 5' RACE reads in MiXCR, keeping a single row per CDR3 protein. The sample holds some 100,000 distinct CDR3 sequences, less than 15% seen once. The specimen was PBMCs. The V gene is TRBV5-1, the J gene TRBJ2-3; D unclear. This TCR derives from a female donor with HTLV-1-associated myelopathy (HAM/TSP). CDR3 loop: CASSLEQHTDTQYF. In DNA, the CDR3 is TGCGCCAGCAGCTTGGAGCAGCACACAGATACGCAGTATTTT.